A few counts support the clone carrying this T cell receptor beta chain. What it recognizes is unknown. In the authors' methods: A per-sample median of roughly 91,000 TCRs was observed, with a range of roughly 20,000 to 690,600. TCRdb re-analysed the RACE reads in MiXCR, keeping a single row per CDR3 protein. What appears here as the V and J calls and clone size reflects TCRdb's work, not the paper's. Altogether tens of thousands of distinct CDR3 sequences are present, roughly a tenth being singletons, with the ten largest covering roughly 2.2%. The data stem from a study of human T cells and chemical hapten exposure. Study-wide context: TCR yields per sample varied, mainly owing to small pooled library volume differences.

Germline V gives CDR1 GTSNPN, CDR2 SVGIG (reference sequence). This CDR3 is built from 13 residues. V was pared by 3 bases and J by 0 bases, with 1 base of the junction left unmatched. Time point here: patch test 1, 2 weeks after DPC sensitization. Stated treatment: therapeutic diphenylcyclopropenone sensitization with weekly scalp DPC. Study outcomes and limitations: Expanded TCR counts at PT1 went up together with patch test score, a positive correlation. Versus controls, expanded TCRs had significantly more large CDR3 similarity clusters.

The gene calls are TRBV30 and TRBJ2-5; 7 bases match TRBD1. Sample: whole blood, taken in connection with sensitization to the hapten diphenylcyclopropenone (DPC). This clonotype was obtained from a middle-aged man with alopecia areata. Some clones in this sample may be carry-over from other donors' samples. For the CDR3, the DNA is TGTGCCTGGAGGGGACAGTACCAAGAGACCCAGTACTTC. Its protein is CAWRGQYQETQYF.